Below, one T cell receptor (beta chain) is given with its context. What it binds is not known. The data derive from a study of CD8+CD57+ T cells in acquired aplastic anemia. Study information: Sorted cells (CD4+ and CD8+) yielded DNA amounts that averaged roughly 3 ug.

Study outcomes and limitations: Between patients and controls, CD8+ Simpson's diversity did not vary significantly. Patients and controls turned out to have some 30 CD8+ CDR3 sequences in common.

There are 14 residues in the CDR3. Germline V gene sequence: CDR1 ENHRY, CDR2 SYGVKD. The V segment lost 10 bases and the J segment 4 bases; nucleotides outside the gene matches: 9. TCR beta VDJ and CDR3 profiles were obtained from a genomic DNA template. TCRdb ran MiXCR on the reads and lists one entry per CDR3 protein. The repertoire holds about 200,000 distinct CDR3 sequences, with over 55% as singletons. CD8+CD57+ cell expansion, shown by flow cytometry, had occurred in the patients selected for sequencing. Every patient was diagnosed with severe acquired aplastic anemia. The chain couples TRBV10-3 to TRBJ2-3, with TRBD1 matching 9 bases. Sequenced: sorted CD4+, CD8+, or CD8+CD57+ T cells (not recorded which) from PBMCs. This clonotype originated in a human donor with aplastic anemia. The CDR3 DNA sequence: TGTGCCACCCTATGGGACAGGGCAGCAGATACGCAGTATTTT. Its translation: CATLWDRAADTQYF.